The sequence of this TCR beta chain was determined in a study of response to subunit inactivated influenza vaccine (dated by TCRdb to 2016 to 2019). For the study in its entirety: The study used deep quantitative T cell receptor repertoire profiling to track responses to a trivalent subunit inactivated influenza vaccine. Overall study outcomes, separate from this receptor: The authors proposed that each seasonal influenza vaccination may bring in only a limited number of new T cells.

Preparation of the library involved RT-PCR. The reads were generated on an Illumina HiSeq 2500. The public reads were quality trimmed at Q25 with fastp and then assembled into clones with MiXCR by TCRdb, keeping productive beta chains. Every CDR3 protein is listed once, alongside the most common genes and DNA of its rows. The sample table shows about 520,000 distinct CDR3 sequences, and under 8.5% are seen once. The ten largest clones add up to about an eighth of the sample. CDR1 and CDR2 are drawn from the germline V gene: ENHRY, SYGVKD. Trimming accounts for 7 bases at V and 1 base at J, while the number of junction bases matched to no gene is 4. From the cysteine up to the phenylalanine, the CDR3 has a length of 14 residues. CDR3 DNA only is kept here, 42 bases in frame from base 1. This clonotype was seen a handful of times. Its antigen specificity is not known. There are no base qualities to consult, and no much larger clone falls within one base.

The receptor was isolated from a man between 50 and 69 years old who received an inactivated influenza vaccine. Donor details come from another sample of the same person, matched by shared clones. This receptor chain uses TRBV10-3 and TRBJ1-1; 9 junctional bases match TRBD1. The specimen comprised PBMCs from blood, sampled less than 25 months after vaccination. The bases read TGTGCCATCACCGGGACAGGGAGGAACACTGAAGCTTTCTTT. It translates to CAITGTGRNTEAFF.